One sample yielded the 25 T cell receptor beta chains listed below, sequenced in a study of glioma-infiltrating T cells. TCR alpha and beta CDR3 regions were amplified from RNA using iRepertoire nested multiplex PCR. MiXCR, applied by TCRdb to the multiplex PCR reads, yields one record per CDR3 protein. The repertoire includes some 100,000 distinct CDR3 sequences, 20% to 30% of them detected once, and 35% sits in the top ten. Sample: glioma tissue, nonneoplastic brain tissue, or PBMCs (not recorded which). The receptor set was obtained from a human donor with low-grade glioma or glioblastoma, undergoing nonglioma brain surgery, or in good health (not recorded which).

The chain uses TRBV5-1 and TRBJ2-3; TRBD1 agrees at 8 bases. CDR3 size: 14 residues. Germline CDR1 is SGHRS and CDR2 is YFSETQ. V dropped 4 bases and J dropped 5; count of bases not matched to a gene: 6. The CDR3 nucleotides read TGCGCCAGCAGCCCGGGACAGGCAGGAGATACGCAGTATTTT. It specifies CASSPGQAGDTQYF. Filled out from reference TRBV5-1 and TRBJ2-3, the complete variable domain reads KAGVTQTPRYLIKTRGQQVTLSCSPISGHRSVSWYQQTPGQGLQFLFEYFSETQRNKGNFPGRFSGRQFSNSRSEMNVSTLELGDSALYLCASSPGQAGDTQYFGPGTRLTVL.

This clonotype was counted many times. CDR3 protein: CASSYSRSYEQYF. The CDR3 DNA reads as TGTGCCAGCAGTTACTCGCGATCGTACGAGCAGTACTTC. The rearrangement uses TRBV6-5 and TRBJ2-7; D is ambiguous. Germline V lookup: CDR1 MNHEY, CDR2 SVGAGI. This CDR3 has 13 residues. V lost 0 bases to trimming and J lost 4 bases, with 7 bases between them.

A few counts support this clonotype. V usage is TRBV5-6 and J usage is TRBJ1-2, with 8 bases fitting TRBD1. CDR1 and CDR2 from the germline V gene are SGHDT and YYEEEE. The junction had 7 bases not matched to a gene; V was cut back by 3 bases and J by 3 bases. There are 15 residues in the CDR3. This chain's CDR3 is CASSSTGVKDYGYTF. CDR3 sequence (DNA): TGTGCCAGCAGCTCGACAGGGGTGAAGGACTATGGCTACACCTTC.

On this clonotype: No conserved phenylalanine or tryptophan is present at the end of the CDR3, so a read error is the likely explanation. The V and J genes are TRBV6-5 and TRBJ2-7; no clear D gene. Germline lookup yields CDR1 MNHEY and CDR2 SVGAGI. The CDR3 is 13 residues long. The ends were cut back, 3 bases at V and 6 bases at J, with 12 bases in the middle. The CDR3 spells CASSYKLICEQYL. The CDR3 nucleotides are TGTGCCAGCAGTTATAAACTAATCTGCGAGCAGTACCTC.

This clonotype was observed many times. The V and J genes are TRBV28 and TRBJ1-4; 8 bases line up with TRBD1. Trimming cost V 3 bases and J 3 bases; bases outside gene matches: 15. This CDR3 is 19 amino acids long. The germline V gene has CDR1 MDHEN and CDR2 SYDVKM. For the CDR3, the DNA is TGTGCCAGCAGTTTCACCAGGGGGCGAAGGAAAACTTCTAATGAAAAACTGTTTTTT. Protein product: CASSFTRGRRKTSNEKLFF. Full variable domain (rest looked up from reference TRBV28 and TRBJ1-4): DVKVTQSSRYLVKRTGEKVFLECVQDMDHENMFWYRQDPGLGLRLIYFSYDVKMKEKGDIPEGYSVSREKKERFSLILESASTNQTSMYLCASSFTRGRRKTSNEKLFFGSGTQLSVL.

This clonotype came up many times. The chain recombines TRBV7-9 with TRBJ2-1; 11 bases line up with TRBD2. CDR3 length equals 18 residues. With V trimmed by 6 bases and J by 1 base, 11 bases remained unmatched. Germline loops: CDR1 SEHNR, CDR2 FQNEAQ (reference sequence). For the CDR3, the DNA is TGTGCCAGCAGAGTGACTAGCGGGAATTCGAAGTCCTACAATGAGCAGTTCTTC. It codes for CASRVTSGNSKSYNEQFF.

In its sample, this clonotype was seen many times. The chain couples TRBV10-3 to TRBJ2-5; 8 bases are a match to TRBD1. Germline V gene data show CDR1 as ENHRY and CDR2 as SYGVKD. V shed 5 bases, J shed 3 bases, and the junction held 5 bases outside the gene matches. This CDR3 has 14 amino acids. The CDR3 nucleotides read TGTGCCATCAGTACTATGACAGGGGAAGAGACCCAGTACTTC. This codes for CAISTMTGEETQYF.

Points on this clonotype: A much larger clone is a single base away; this may be a read error. The rearrangement links TRBV6-6 to TRBJ1-6; D call uncertain. The CDR3 runs 14 residues. CDR1 is MNHNY and CDR2 is SVGAGI in the germline V gene (reference sequence). For the CDR3, the DNA is TGTGCCAGCAGTCTTGAACGGTTCCAATCACCCCCCCACTTT. This translates into CASSLERFQSPPHF.

This clonotype was detected ten times or more. V usage is TRBV7-9 and J usage is TRBJ2-7; no clear D. V was clipped by 0 bases and J by 4 bases, with 4 bases between them. Germline loops: CDR1 SEHNR, CDR2 FQNEAQ (reference sequence). This CDR3 is built from 12 residues. Written as DNA, the CDR3 is TGTGCCAGCAGCTTAGCCCCTTACGAGCAGTACTTC. It is translated as CASSLAPYEQYF.

This clonotype was seen a few times. The CDR3 here is CASINSYEQYF. The CDR3 DNA is TGTGCCAGCATTAACAGCTACGAGCAGTACTTC. The chain recombines TRBV2 with TRBJ2-7; unclear D gene. CDR1 is SNHLY and CDR2 is FYNNEI in the germline V gene. The CDR3 sequence is 11 residues long. V lost 7 bases and J lost 3, with 7 bases in between.

The chain employs TRBV10-3 and TRBJ2-5; 12 positions agree with TRBD2. The CDR3 has 15 amino acids. Unmatched junction bases numbered 6, after V lost 6 bases and J lost 4 bases. The V gene's germline CDR1 is ENHRY and CDR2 SYGVKD. The chain's CDR3 is CAISRTSGDRETQYF. The CDR3 DNA reads TGTGCCATCAGCCGGACTAGCGGGGACCGAGAGACCCAGTACTTC.

Of note for this clonotype: This could be a read error, since a much larger clone is one nucleotide away. This sequence joins TRBV7-9 and TRBJ2-1; TRBD2 matches at 9 bases. The length of the CDR3 is 17 residues. Germline lookup yields CDR1 SEHNR and CDR2 FQNEAQ (reference sequence). The CDR3 nucleotides are TGTGCCAGCAGCTTTTGGGCTAGCGGGGTCTCCTACAATAAGCAGTTCTTC. Translation: CASSFWASGVSYNKQFF.

This clonotype was counted many times. DNA for the CDR3: TGCAGTGCTAAACAGGGGGCCGCACCGAACACCGGGGAGCTGTTTTTT. Translating gives CSAKQGAAPNTGELFF. The chain couples TRBV20-1 to TRBJ2-2, with 9 nucleotides matching TRBD1. From germline, CDR1 is DFQATT and CDR2 SNEGSKA (reference sequence). This CDR3 has 16 residues. The ends lost 4 bases at V and 0 bases at J; junction bases unmatched: 6.

This clonotype was seen many times. This chain connects TRBV7-2 to TRBJ2-3; D ambiguous. Germline values: CDR1 SGHTA, CDR2 FQGNSA. V was shortened by 5 bases and J by 7 bases, with 7 bases between the two germline ends. The CDR3 loop spans 11 amino acids. This chain's CDR3 is CASSRFHTQYF. The CDR3, as DNA: TGTGCCAGCAGCCGCTTCCATACGCAGTATTTT.

This chain links TRBV9 with TRBJ2-3; 13 nucleotides agree with TRBD2. Germline CDR1 and CDR2: SGDLS and YYNGEE. This CDR3 contains 17 residues. The junction had 6 bases not matched to a gene; V was cut back by 0 bases and J by 5 bases. The CDR3 DNA reads TGTGCCAGCAGCGTAGAAGGACTAGCGGGAGTAAAAGATACGCAGTATTTT. This encodes CASSVEGLAGVKDTQYF.

This clonotype was seen many times. The chain combines TRBV4-2 with TRBJ2-7; D gene ambiguous. The CDR3 contains 12 residues. The germline V gene encodes CDR1 LGHNA and CDR2 YNFKEQ. Trimming took 1 base from V and 3 from J, leaving 4 bases between them. CDR3 sequence: CASSQVGYEQYF. CDR3 coding DNA: TGTGCCAGCAGCCAAGTGGGCTACGAGCAGTACTTC.

This clonotype was seen at least ten times. The chain is built from TRBV7-3 and TRBJ1-1; a weak D match, TRBD1 (6 bases). Germline V gene sequence: CDR1 SGHTA, CDR2 FQGTGA. The ends were cut back, 1 base at V and 4 bases at J, with 13 bases in the middle. The CDR3 has 15 amino acids. DNA of the CDR3: TGTGCCAGCAGCTTAAAACGGGGGCGCGTCACTGAAGCTTTCTTT. Protein: CASSLKRGRVTEAFF.

In its sample, this clonotype was seen a few times. The J gene is TRBJ2-1, the V gene TRBV3-1; TRBD2 matches 10 bases. V lost 4 bases to trimming and J lost 9 bases; unmatched junction nucleotides: 12. There are 16 residues in the CDR3. Germline CDR1 LGHDT, CDR2 YNNKEL (reference sequence). CDR3 sequence (DNA): TGTGCCAGCAGCCCAACCTTACTAGCGGGATCACGTGAGCAGTTCTTC. It translates to CASSPTLLAGSREQFF.

This clonotype has a count of ten or more. The chain combines TRBV6-6 with TRBJ1-2; a possible D gene is TRBD1 (5 bases). Between the trimmed V and J ends, which lost 0 bases and 8 bases, there was a span of 16 bases. The CDR3 spans 15 residues. CDR1 is MNHNY and CDR2 is SVGAGI in the germline V gene (reference sequence). CDR3 in amino acids: CASSYSTPGGDGYTF. Here the CDR3 DNA reads TGTGCCAGCAGTTACTCGACCCCGGGGGGGGACGGCTACACCTTC.

The gene calls are TRBV9 and TRBJ2-1; unclear D gene. CDR1 and CDR2 (germline): SGDLS, YYNGEE. This CDR3 contains 16 residues. With 6 bases removed from V and 4 bases from J, the gap between germline ends came to 20 bases. The CDR3 here is CASNSWAGSFYNEQFF. CDR3 coding DNA: TGTGCCAGCAACTCCTGGGCAGGCTCCTTTTACAATGAGCAGTTCTTC.

The gene calls are TRBV7-2 and TRBJ1-1, with TRBD1 as a possible D gene (5 bases). The V gene lost 6 bases and the J gene lost 6 bases, with 17 bases spanning the gap. CDR3 length equals 14 residues. Germline V gene lookup returns CDR1 SGHTA and CDR2 FQGNSA. The DNA for the CDR3 is TGTGCCAGCAGACCTATGACGGGACTCCCTGAAGCTTTCTTT. Amino acids: CASRPMTGLPEAFF.

This clonotype has only a few counts. The rearrangement uses TRBV29-1 and TRBJ2-7; no clear D gene. This CDR3 has 12 residues. Trimming removed 3 bases at V and 4 bases at J, with 10 bases between. Germline V gene sequence: CDR1 SQVTM, CDR2 ANQGSEA. Here the CDR3 DNA reads TGCAGCGTTGAGGCAGGTCCGTACGAGCAGTACTTC. Its protein is CSVEAGPYEQYF.

Many counts were recorded for this clonotype. The CDR3 reads CASRLQGNTEAFF. The CDR3 nucleotides are TGTGCCAGCAGACTACAGGGGAACACTGAAGCTTTCTTT. The chain uses TRBV7-9 and TRBJ1-1; the D gene is possibly TRBD1 (6 bases). Germline CDR1 reads SEHNR; CDR2 reads FQNEAQ (reference sequence). V lost 6 bases and J lost 1, with 9 bases in between. CDR3 length: 13 amino acids. Full variable domain (outside the CDR3, taken from reference TRBV7-9 and TRBJ1-1): DTGVSQNPRHKITKRGQNVTFRCDPISEHNRLYWYRQTLGQGPEFLTYFQNEAQLEKSRLLSDRFSAERPKGSFSTLEIQRTEQGDSAMYLCASRLQGNTEAFFGQGTRLTVV.

This clonotype was observed many times. The CDR3 sequence: CASSRHPPGSGDTQYF. For the CDR3, the DNA is TGTGCCAGCAGCCGCCACCCCCCGGGGTCGGGAGATACGCAGTATTTT. The chain couples TRBV6-2 or TRBV6-3 to TRBJ2-3, with D possibly being TRBD2 (5 bases). With 6 bases removed from V and 5 bases from J, the gap between germline ends came to 21 bases. The CDR3 sequence is 16 residues long. Germline CDR1 and CDR2: MNHEY and SVGEGT.

This clonotype has at least ten counts. This chain joins TRBV4-3 and TRBJ1-5, with unresolved D. With 0 bases removed from V and 7 bases from J, the gap between germline ends came to 10 bases. This CDR3 is built from 14 residues. CDR1 and CDR2 from the germline V gene are LGHNA and YSLEER. In DNA, the CDR3 is TGCGCCAGCAGCCAAGATATCGGGTGGCAGCCCCAGCATTTT. This translates into CASSQDIGWQPQHF.